This T cell receptor beta chain is from a study of identical twins. TCRdb ran MiXCR on the 5' RACE reads and lists one entry per CDR3 protein. Of about 190,000 distinct CDR3 sequences listed, approximately 15% are singletons. Of note for this clonotype: Its matching antigen is unknown.

Study-wide results and limits: Cord blood's abundant beta clonotypes had fewer insertions, unlike memory repertoires.

The V end was cut by 6 bases, the J end by 2 bases, with 15 bases between. The CDR3 has 14 residues. Germline assignment: CDR1 SGDLS and CDR2 YYNGEE. This sample also appeared in a second study, on T cells expressing NK-cell markers.

Source material: CD8+ T cells sorted from blood. The chain employs TRBV9 and TRBJ2-7, with D possibly being TRBD2 (5 bases). This clonotype was sampled from a woman aged 18-30 years in good health. The CDR3 DNA follows: TGTGCCAGCACCCCCGGGATCGTAGCCTACGAGCAGTACTTC. It is translated as CASTPGIVAYEQYF.